This is a list of T cell receptor beta chains from one sample in a study of blood T cell repertoires in COVID-19. Libraries were prepared by immunoSEQ multiplex PCR; TCRdb keeps only in-frame clonotypes and omits some of them. The sample consists of about 70,000 clones, 75% to 90% of them appearing once. The sample taken for sequencing was peripheral blood. Every receptor here comes from an elderly man with acute or convalescent COVID-19. Both conserved end residues are part of each CDR3. The D gene is left open where the match is weak. Expanded clones get a size class; other rows say once, few or many, or leave the size out.

abundance: -; j_gene: TRBJ2-7; v_gene: TRBV5-4; d_gene: TRBD2; CDR3aa: CASSLGTSWFFYEQYF; CDR3nt: TGTGCCAGCAGTCTGGGGACTAGTTGGTTCTTCTACGAGCAGTACTTC
abundance: -; j_gene: TRBJ1-2; v_gene: TRBV28; d_gene: -; CDR3aa: CASSSPGGGQRDYGYTF; CDR3nt: TGTGCCAGCAGTTCTCCCGGTGGAGGTCAGCGGGACTATGGCTACACCTTC
abundance: -; j_gene: TRBJ2-3; v_gene: TRBV4-3; d_gene: TRBD2; CDR3aa: CASSQDRLAGGLGDTQYF; CDR3nt: TGCGCCAGCAGCCAAGACAGGCTAGCGGGGGGGCTAGGAGATACGCAGTATTTT
abundance: -; j_gene: TRBJ2-3; v_gene: TRBV28; d_gene: TRBD2; CDR3aa: CASSSPTSGRTDTQYF; CDR3nt: TGTGCCAGCAGTAGCCCCACTAGCGGCCGCACAGATACGCAGTATTTT
abundance: -; j_gene: TRBJ1-1; v_gene: TRBV10-3; d_gene: -; CDR3aa: CAISGDMNTEAFF; CDR3nt: TGTGCCATCAGTGGCGATATGAACACTGAAGCTTTCTTT
abundance: -; j_gene: TRBJ1-2; v_gene: TRBV5-4; d_gene: TRBD1; CDR3aa: CASSLEWGTVYGYTF; CDR3nt: TGTGCCAGCAGCTTGGAGTGGGGGACAGTCTATGGCTACACCTTC
abundance: -; j_gene: TRBJ2-3; v_gene: TRBV9; d_gene: TRBD2; CDR3aa: CASSSHFYGRGVHTDTQYF; CDR3nt: TGTGCCAGCAGCTCCCACTTCTACGGGCGGGGGGTACACACAGATACGCAGTATTTT
abundance: few; j_gene: TRBJ2-5; v_gene: TRBV7-9; d_gene: TRBD1; CDR3aa: CASSLDRGETQYF; CDR3nt: TGTGCCAGCAGCCTCGACAGGGGAGAGACCCAGTACTTC
abundance: -; j_gene: TRBJ1-1; v_gene: TRBV5-1; d_gene: -; CDR3aa: CASSFPREGNWDTEAFF; CDR3nt: TGCGCGAGCAGCTTCCCTAGGGAGGGTAATTGGGACACTGAAGCTTTCTTT
abundance: -; j_gene: TRBJ1-4; v_gene: TRBV6-5; d_gene: -; CDR3aa: CASSSGVTNEKLFF; CDR3nt: TGTGCCAGCAGTTCAGGGGTTACTAATGAAAAACTGTTTTTT
abundance: -; j_gene: TRBJ2-1; v_gene: TRBV5-4; d_gene: -; CDR3aa: CASSFFSSYNEQFF; CDR3nt: TGTGCCAGCAGCTTTTTCTCCTCCTACAATGAGCAGTTCTTC
abundance: -; j_gene: TRBJ2-5; v_gene: TRBV14; d_gene: -; CDR3aa: CASSQGGAIQETQYF; CDR3nt: TGTGCCAGCAGCCAGGGGGGGGCGATTCAAGAGACCCAGTACTTC
abundance: -; j_gene: TRBJ1-2; v_gene: TRBV18; d_gene: TRBD1; CDR3aa: CASSLGQGENYGYTF; CDR3nt: TGTGCCAGCTCACTCGGACAGGGGGAAAACTATGGCTACACCTTC
abundance: -; j_gene: TRBJ1-4; v_gene: TRBV5-4; d_gene: TRBD1; CDR3aa: CASSTRTGTNEKLFF; CDR3nt: TGTGCCAGCAGCACACGGACAGGAACTAATGAAAAACTGTTTTTT
abundance: -; j_gene: TRBJ2-1; v_gene: TRBV6-5; d_gene: TRBD1; CDR3aa: CASSNLPGQGSNEQFF; CDR3nt: TGTGCCAGCAGTAACTTGCCGGGACAGGGTAGCAATGAGCAGTTCTTC
abundance: -; j_gene: TRBJ2-7; v_gene: TRBV5-1; d_gene: TRBD2; CDR3aa: CASSLAFLAGGGYEQYF; CDR3nt: TGCGCCAGCAGCTTAGCCTTTCTAGCGGGAGGGGGCTACGAGCAGTACTTC
abundance: -; j_gene: TRBJ1-4; v_gene: TRBV6-5; d_gene: -; CDR3aa: CASSPSWGDEKLFF; CDR3nt: TGTGCCAGCAGCCCCTCGTGGGGAGATGAAAAACTGTTTTTT
abundance: -; j_gene: TRBJ1-5; v_gene: TRBV19; d_gene: -; CDR3aa: CASSIVTGDQPQHF; CDR3nt: TGTGCCAGTAGTATTGTCACAGGAGATCAGCCCCAGCATTTT
abundance: -; j_gene: TRBJ2-7; v_gene: TRBV11-3; d_gene: -; CDR3aa: CASSPRGGTLREQYF; CDR3nt: TGTGCCAGCAGCCCGAGGGGGGGGACTTTGAGAGAGCAGTACTTC
abundance: -; j_gene: TRBJ2-7; v_gene: TRBV28; d_gene: -; CDR3aa: CASTTGQREQYF; CDR3nt: TGTGCCAGCACCACAGGACAGCGCGAGCAGTACTTC
abundance: -; j_gene: TRBJ1-5; v_gene: TRBV19; d_gene: -; CDR3aa: CASSIRGSSNQPQHF; CDR3nt: TGTGCCAGTAGTATTCGGGGGTCTAGCAATCAGCCCCAGCATTTT
abundance: -; j_gene: TRBJ2-3; v_gene: TRBV6-2/TRBV6-3; d_gene: -; CDR3aa: CASSPGGRITDTQYF; CDR3nt: TGTGCCAGCAGTCCAGGCGGGCGCATCACAGATACGCAGTATTTT
abundance: -; j_gene: TRBJ2-3; v_gene: TRBV24-1; d_gene: TRBD1; CDR3aa: CATSELVQGAGTDTQYF; CDR3nt: TGTGCCACCAGTGAACTGGTACAGGGGGCGGGCACAGATACGCAGTATTTT
abundance: -; j_gene: TRBJ2-1; v_gene: TRBV11-3; d_gene: TRBD1; CDR3aa: CASSLETGDYNEQFF; CDR3nt: TGTGCCAGCAGCTTAGAAACAGGGGACTACAATGAGCAGTTCTTC
abundance: -; j_gene: TRBJ2-7; v_gene: TRBV2; d_gene: TRBD1; CDR3aa: CASSERWGQGYYEQYF; CDR3nt: TGTGCCAGCAGTGAACGTTGGGGACAGGGCTACTACGAGCAGTACTTC
abundance: -; j_gene: TRBJ1-5; v_gene: TRBV19; d_gene: -; CDR3aa: CASNVGGDYSNQPQHF; CDR3nt: TGTGCCAGTAACGTGGGGGGGGACTATAGCAATCAGCCCCAGCATTTT
abundance: -; j_gene: TRBJ2-5; v_gene: TRBV3-1/TRBV3-2; d_gene: -; CDR3aa: CASSPEQYQETQYF; CDR3nt: TGTGCCAGCAGCCCCGAACAGTACCAAGAGACCCAGTACTTC
abundance: -; j_gene: TRBJ1-1; v_gene: TRBV9; d_gene: TRBD1; CDR3aa: CASSVGRQGRVNTEAFF; CDR3nt: TGTGCCAGCAGCGTAGGTAGACAGGGTAGGGTGAACACTGAAGCTTTCTTT
abundance: -; j_gene: TRBJ2-3; v_gene: TRBV7-2; d_gene: TRBD2; CDR3aa: CASSLELAGGGTDTQYF; CDR3nt: TGTGCCAGCAGCTTAGAGCTAGCGGGGGGTGGCACAGATACGCAGTATTTT
abundance: -; j_gene: TRBJ2-3; v_gene: TRBV14; d_gene: TRBD1; CDR3aa: CASSQAQGAADTQYF; CDR3nt: TGTGCCAGCAGCCAGGCCCAGGGGGCGGCGGATACGCAGTATTTT
abundance: -; j_gene: TRBJ1-1; v_gene: TRBV19; d_gene: TRBD1; CDR3aa: CASSPPGQGYTEAFF; CDR3nt: TGTGCCAGTAGTCCACCGGGACAGGGGTACACTGAAGCTTTCTTT
abundance: -; j_gene: TRBJ2-4; v_gene: TRBV4-1; d_gene: -; CDR3aa: CASSQELLAYIQYF; CDR3nt: TGCGCCAGCAGCCAAGAGCTACTAGCCTACATTCAGTACTTC
abundance: few; j_gene: TRBJ2-3; v_gene: TRBV7-8; d_gene: TRBD2; CDR3aa: CASSSSGGSTDTQYF; CDR3nt: TGTGCCAGCAGCTCTAGCGGGGGAAGCACAGATACGCAGTATTTT
abundance: -; j_gene: TRBJ2-3; v_gene: TRBV30; d_gene: -; CDR3aa: CAWSEGRGDTQYF; CDR3nt: TGTGCCTGGAGTGAAGGTCGAGGAGATACGCAGTATTTT
abundance: -; j_gene: TRBJ2-2; v_gene: TRBV28; d_gene: -; CDR3aa: CATQEGTGELFF; CDR3nt: TGTGCCACCCAAGAGGGCACCGGGGAGCTGTTTTTT
abundance: -; j_gene: TRBJ2-5; v_gene: TRBV7-3; d_gene: -; CDR3aa: CASSLTPRPGETQYF; CDR3nt: TGTGCCAGCAGCTTAACCCCTCGGCCAGGGGAGACCCAGTACTTC
abundance: -; j_gene: TRBJ2-2; v_gene: TRBV7-9; d_gene: -; CDR3aa: CASLPELNTGELFF; CDR3nt: TGTGCCAGCCTACCGGAGCTGAACACCGGGGAGCTGTTTTTT
abundance: few; j_gene: TRBJ1-5; v_gene: TRBV4-2; d_gene: -; CDR3aa: CASSLDKGDQPQHF; CDR3nt: TGTGCCAGCAGCCTGGACAAAGGGGATCAGCCCCAGCATTTT
abundance: -; j_gene: TRBJ2-3; v_gene: TRBV12-5; d_gene: TRBD1; CDR3aa: CASALGQGTDTQYF; CDR3nt: TGTGCTAGTGCCCTCGGACAGGGCACAGATACGCAGTATTTT
abundance: few; j_gene: TRBJ1-1; v_gene: TRBV28; d_gene: -; CDR3aa: CASRGQKNTEAFF; CDR3nt: TGTGCCAGCAGGGGACAAAAGAACACTGAAGCTTTCTTT
abundance: -; j_gene: TRBJ1-3; v_gene: TRBV4-3; d_gene: TRBD1; CDR3aa: CASSQDTNRGFSGNTIYF; CDR3nt: TGCGCCAGCAGCCAAGATACGAACAGGGGTTTCTCTGGAAACACCATATATTTT
abundance: once; j_gene: TRBJ1-5; v_gene: TRBV30; d_gene: -; CDR3aa: CAWSVRRDTGRSNQPQHF; CDR3nt: TGTGCCTGGAGTGTCCGTAGGGACACCGGGAGGTCCAATCAGCCCCAGCATTTT
abundance: few; j_gene: TRBJ1-5; v_gene: TRBV3-1/TRBV3-2; d_gene: TRBD1; CDR3aa: CASSRRTGGQPQHF; CDR3nt: TGTGCCAGCAGCCGCAGGACAGGCGGACAGCCCCAGCATTTT
abundance: -; j_gene: TRBJ2-3; v_gene: TRBV6-6; d_gene: -; CDR3aa: CASSFPRFDTQYF; CDR3nt: TGTGCCAGCAGTTTCCCTAGGTTCGATACGCAGTATTTT
abundance: -; j_gene: TRBJ2-5; v_gene: TRBV6-5; d_gene: -; CDR3aa: CASRREAQETQYF; CDR3nt: TGTGCCAGCAGACGGGAAGCCCAAGAGACCCAGTACTTC
abundance: -; j_gene: TRBJ2-6; v_gene: TRBV5-4; d_gene: TRBD1; CDR3aa: CASSPLGQGVRGANVLTF; CDR3nt: TGTGCCAGCAGTCCTCTGGGACAGGGAGTGCGTGGGGCCAACGTCCTGACTTTC
abundance: -; j_gene: TRBJ2-7; v_gene: TRBV30; d_gene: TRBD1; CDR3aa: CAWSDRGAPLF; CDR3nt: TGTGCCTGGAGTGACAGGGGGGCCCCCCTTTTC
abundance: few; j_gene: TRBJ1-6; v_gene: TRBV7-8; d_gene: -; CDR3aa: CASSLALNGGNSPLHF; CDR3nt: TGTGCCAGCAGCTTAGCGTTGAACGGTGGTAATTCACCCCTCCACTTT
abundance: -; j_gene: TRBJ2-2; v_gene: TRBV5-3; d_gene: -; CDR3aa: CARSLAVTGELFF; CDR3nt: TGTGCCAGAAGCTTAGCGGTTACCGGGGAGCTGTTTTTT
abundance: -; j_gene: TRBJ2-3; v_gene: TRBV6-5; d_gene: TRBD1; CDR3aa: CASRNRGKGTDTQYF; CDR3nt: TGTGCCAGCAGGAACAGGGGAAAGGGCACAGATACGCAGTATTTT
abundance: once; j_gene: TRBJ2-5; v_gene: TRBV4-1; d_gene: -; CDR3aa: CASTPRNNPQETQYF; CDR3nt: TGCGCCTCCACGCCACGTAACAACCCCCAAGAGACCCAGTACTTC
abundance: -; j_gene: TRBJ1-6; v_gene: TRBV6-5; d_gene: -; CDR3aa: CASSYSGDVFTLHF; CDR3nt: TGTGCCAGCAGTTACTCGGGCGACGTATTCACCCTCCACTTT
abundance: -; j_gene: TRBJ2-1; v_gene: TRBV2; d_gene: TRBD2; CDR3aa: CASKPERGVDNEQFF; CDR3nt: TGTGCCAGCAAACCTGAGCGGGGGGTGGACAATGAGCAGTTCTTC
abundance: -; j_gene: TRBJ1-6; v_gene: TRBV9; d_gene: -; CDR3aa: CASSVGELLDSPLHF; CDR3nt: TGTGCCAGCAGCGTAGGGGAGCTGTTAGATTCACCCCTCCACTTT
abundance: -; j_gene: TRBJ1-5; v_gene: TRBV28; d_gene: -; CDR3aa: CASSLSVDSTRNQPQHF; CDR3nt: TGTGCCAGCAGTTTATCCGTCGACAGTACACGCAATCAGCCCCAGCATTTT
abundance: -; j_gene: TRBJ2-7; v_gene: TRBV7-2; d_gene: -; CDR3aa: CASSWGVRTYEQYF; CDR3nt: TGTGCCAGCTCCTGGGGGGTTCGAACCTACGAGCAGTACTTC